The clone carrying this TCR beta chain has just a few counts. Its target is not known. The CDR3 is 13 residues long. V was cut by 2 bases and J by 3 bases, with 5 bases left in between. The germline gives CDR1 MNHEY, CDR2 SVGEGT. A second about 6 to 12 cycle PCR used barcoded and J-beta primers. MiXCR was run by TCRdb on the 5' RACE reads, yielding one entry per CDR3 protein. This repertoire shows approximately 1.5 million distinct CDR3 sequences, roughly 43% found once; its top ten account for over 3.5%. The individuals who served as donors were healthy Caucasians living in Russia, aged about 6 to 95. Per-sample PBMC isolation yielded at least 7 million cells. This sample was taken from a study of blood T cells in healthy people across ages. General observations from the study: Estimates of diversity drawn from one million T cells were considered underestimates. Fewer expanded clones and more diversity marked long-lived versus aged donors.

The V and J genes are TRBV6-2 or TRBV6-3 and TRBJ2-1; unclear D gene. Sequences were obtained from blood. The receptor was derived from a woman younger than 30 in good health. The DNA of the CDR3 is TGTGCCAGCAGTTACAAGGGCTACAATGAGCAGTTCTTC. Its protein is CASSYKGYNEQFF.